This T cell receptor (beta chain) was retrieved from a study of cytomegalovirus exposure and HLA in healthy donors. 60 Vbeta and 13 Jbeta primers were used in PCR. Some clones are missing from TCRdb's copy, which holds only in-frame ones; the method was immunoSEQ multiplex PCR. The sample lists approximately 170,000 clones, about 82% occurring once. The length of the CDR3 is 12 residues. The germline CDR1 and CDR2 sequences are LNHDA and SQIVND (reference sequence). V was clipped by 8 bases and J by 2 bases, with 9 bases between them. The V gene is TRBV19, the J gene TRBJ2-5, with TRBD1 as a possible D gene (6 bases). The clonotype originates from a male donor in good health and CMV-seronegative. The material sequenced was PBMCs. CDR3 residues: CASSGTQETQYF. CDR3 nucleotide sequence: TGTGCCAGTTCGGGGACACAAGAGACCCAGTACTTC.